The source of this T cell receptor (beta chain) is a study of cytomegalovirus exposure and HLA in healthy donors. The CDR3 runs to 11 residues. CDR1 and CDR2 (germline): SGDLS, YYNGEE. Trimming stripped 7 bases from V and 1 base from J, with 4 bases between. Researchers ran the PCR with 60 Vbeta and 13 Jbeta primers. Source study methods: Among the unique TCR beta chains that a later analysis counted, about 79 million in all, roughly 11 million were shared. The repertoire was sequenced with immunoSEQ multiplex PCR; TCRdb's copy has only in-frame clones and lacks some. V, J and clone size are those of that table, while D and trimming were read from the DNA. The table includes approximately 130,000 clones, roughly four fifths detected once. The study's findings and limits: Previous analysis showed most TCR beta V segments were productive about 90% or about 30% of the time. The classifier was said to identify cytomegalovirus status with high specificity and sensitivity. Donor immune exposure was known only as CMV serostatus.

A note on this clone: Its antigen is unknown.

This sequence originates from a man in his forties or fifties in good health and CMV-seronegative. This chain connects TRBV9 to TRBJ2-3; D is unclear. Specimen: PBMCs. CDR3: CASARTDTQYF. CDR3 bases: TGTGCCAGCGCGCGCACAGATACGCAGTATTTT.